This T cell receptor beta chain was observed in a study of cytomegalovirus exposure and HLA in healthy donors. Whole-study context: One earlier analysis, a look at approximately 190 million T cells, found 100 million to 130 million unique TCR beta sequences.

In germline, CDR1 is SGHNT, CDR2 YYREEE (reference sequence). V dropped 0 bases and J dropped 1 base, with 8 bases sitting between them. The CDR3 extends over 14 amino acids. PCR primers comprised 60 Vbeta and 13 Jbeta primers. Sequencing was performed with immunoSEQ multiplex PCR; in TCRdb, only in-frame clones are kept and a portion is missing. In the table there are 120,000 or so clones, around 80% of which are singletons. The sequence derives from a woman younger than 30 in good health and CMV-seronegative. The sequenced sample was PBMCs. The chain is built from TRBV5-4 and TRBJ2-7; D perhaps matches TRBD1 (5 bases). The DNA for the CDR3 is TGTGCCAGCAGCTTGGGACAGAGGTCCTACGAGCAGTACTTC. Its translation: CASSLGQRSYEQYF.